Listed here are 5 T cell receptor beta chains from one sample, sequenced in a study of early stage breast cancer tumors. The protocol was immunoSEQ multiplex PCR, while the TCRdb copy is restricted to in-frame clones and leaves out a portion. Of around 60,000 clones listed, 70% to 80% are singletons. Sequences were obtained from blood. Every receptor here comes from a person younger than 45 with breast cancer.

This clone was seen once. The rearrangement joins TRBV29-1 to TRBJ1-3; D is possibly TRBD1 (5 bases). The CDR3 consists of 13 residues. V was pared by 5 bases and J by 2 bases, with 10 bases between. Germline V CDR1 and CDR2: SQVTM, ANQGSEA. CDR3 sequence: CSVTTATGNTIYF. The CDR3 DNA sequence: TGCAGCGTTACGACAGCTACTGGAAACACCATATATTTT.

This sequence joins TRBV29-1 and TRBJ1-1, with 12 bases identical to TRBD1. In germline, CDR1 is SQVTM, CDR2 ANQGSEA. The CDR3 has 14 residues. V trimming: 8 bases; J trimming: 0 bases; junction bases outside the gene matches: 4. The DNA of the CDR3 is TGCAGCACGGGACAGGGGGCGATGAACACTGAAGCTTTCTTT. Translation gives CSTGQGAMNTEAFF.

This rearrangement joins TRBV13 to TRBJ2-1; D is unresolved. Germline lookup yields CDR1 PRHDT and CDR2 FYEKMQ (reference sequence). With 5 bases removed from V and 8 bases from J, the gap between germline ends came to 19 bases. CDR3 length: 15 residues. The CDR3 region is CASSRSGRIWDEQFF. The CDR3 DNA reads as TGTGCCAGCAGCCGATCCGGCCGAATATGGGATGAGCAGTTCTTC.

This clone has only a few counts. The chain is built from TRBV6-5 and TRBJ2-2; unclear D gene. Trimming pared 2 bases from V and 1 base from J, leaving 2 bases between. Germline CDR1 and CDR2: MNHEY and SVGAGI. This CDR3 has 13 residues. The CDR3 reads CASSYVNTGELFF. The CDR3 coding sequence is TGTGCCAGCAGTTACGTGAACACCGGGGAGCTGTTTTTT.

V and J are TRBV30 and TRBJ1-3, with D tentatively TRBD1 (5 bases). V was shortened by 3 bases and J by 1 base, with 13 bases between the two germline ends. Germline CDR1 GTSNPN, CDR2 SVGIG (reference sequence). The CDR3 runs to 15 residues. The CDR3 sequence: CAWRRLGPSGNTIYF. The CDR3 nucleotides read TGTGCCTGGAGACGACTGGGGCCATCTGGAAACACCATATATTTT.